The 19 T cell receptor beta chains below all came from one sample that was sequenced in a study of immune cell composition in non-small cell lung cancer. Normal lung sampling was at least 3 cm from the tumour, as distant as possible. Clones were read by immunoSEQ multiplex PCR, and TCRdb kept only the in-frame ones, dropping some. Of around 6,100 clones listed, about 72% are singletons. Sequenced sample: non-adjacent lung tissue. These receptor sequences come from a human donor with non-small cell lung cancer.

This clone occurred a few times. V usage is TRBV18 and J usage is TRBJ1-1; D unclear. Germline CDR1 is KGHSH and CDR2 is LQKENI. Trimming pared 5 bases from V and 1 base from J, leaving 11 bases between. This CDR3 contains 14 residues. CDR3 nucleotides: TGTGCCAGCTCATCCACTTCTGAGAACACTGAAGCTTTCTTT. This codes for CASSSTSENTEAFF.

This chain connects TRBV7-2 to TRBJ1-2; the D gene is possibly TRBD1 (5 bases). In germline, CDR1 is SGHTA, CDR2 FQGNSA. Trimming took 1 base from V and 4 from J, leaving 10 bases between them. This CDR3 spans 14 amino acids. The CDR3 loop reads CASSLERQTYGYTF. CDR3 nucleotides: TGTGCCAGCAGCTTAGAGAGACAGACCTATGGCTACACCTTC. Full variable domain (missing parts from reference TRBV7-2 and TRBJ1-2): GAGVSQSPSNKVTEKGKDVELRCDPISGHTALYWYRQSLGQGLEFLIYFQGNSAPDKSGLPSDRFSAERTGGSVSTLTIQRTQQEDSAVYLCASSLERQTYGYTFGSGTRLTVV.

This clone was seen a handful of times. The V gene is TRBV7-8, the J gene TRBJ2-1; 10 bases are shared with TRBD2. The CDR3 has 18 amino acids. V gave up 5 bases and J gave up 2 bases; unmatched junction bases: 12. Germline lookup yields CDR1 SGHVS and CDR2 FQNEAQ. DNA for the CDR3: TGTGCCAGCAGCCCCAGGACTAGCGGAGGATTAACCTACAATGAGCAGTTCTTC. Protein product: CASSPRTSGGLTYNEQFF.

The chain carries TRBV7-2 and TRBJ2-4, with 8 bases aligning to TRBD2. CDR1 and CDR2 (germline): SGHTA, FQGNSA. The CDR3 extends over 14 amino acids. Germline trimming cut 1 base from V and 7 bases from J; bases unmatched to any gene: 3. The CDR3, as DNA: TGTGCCAGCAGCTTAGGGTCGGGGGGGAACATTCAGTACTTC. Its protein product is CASSLGSGGNIQYF.

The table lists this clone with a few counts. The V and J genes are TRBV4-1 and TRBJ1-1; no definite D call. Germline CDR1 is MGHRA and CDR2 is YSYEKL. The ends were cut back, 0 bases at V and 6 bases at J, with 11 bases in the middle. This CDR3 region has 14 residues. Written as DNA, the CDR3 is TGCGCCAGCAGCCAAGATGCGGGGAGCGCTGAAGCTTTCTTT. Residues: CASSQDAGSAEAFF.

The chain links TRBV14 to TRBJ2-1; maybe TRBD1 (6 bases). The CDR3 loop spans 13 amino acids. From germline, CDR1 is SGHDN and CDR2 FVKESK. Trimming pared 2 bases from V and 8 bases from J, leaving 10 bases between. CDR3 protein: CASSQFRGHEQFF. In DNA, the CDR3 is TGTGCCAGCAGCCAATTCAGGGGCCATGAGCAGTTCTTC. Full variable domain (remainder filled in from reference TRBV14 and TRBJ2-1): EAGVTQFPSHSVIEKGQTVTLRCDPISGHDNLYWYRRVMGKEIKFLLHFVKESKQDESGMPNNRFLAERTGGTYSTLKVQPAELEDSGVYFCASSQFRGHEQFFGPGTRLTVL.

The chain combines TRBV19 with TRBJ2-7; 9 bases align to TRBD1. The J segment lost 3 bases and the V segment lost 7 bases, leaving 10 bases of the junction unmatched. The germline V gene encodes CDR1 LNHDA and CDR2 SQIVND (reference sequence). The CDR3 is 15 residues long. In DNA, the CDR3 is TGTGCCAGTACCAAGGTCGGGACAGGGAACTACGAGCAGTACTTC. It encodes CASTKVGTGNYEQYF.

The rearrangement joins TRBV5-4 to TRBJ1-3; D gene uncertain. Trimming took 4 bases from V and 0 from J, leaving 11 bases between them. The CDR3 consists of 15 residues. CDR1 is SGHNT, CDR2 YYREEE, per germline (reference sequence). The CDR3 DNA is TGTGCCAGCAGCAGAGGCTTCATCTCTGGAAACACCATATATTTT. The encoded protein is CASSRGFISGNTIYF.

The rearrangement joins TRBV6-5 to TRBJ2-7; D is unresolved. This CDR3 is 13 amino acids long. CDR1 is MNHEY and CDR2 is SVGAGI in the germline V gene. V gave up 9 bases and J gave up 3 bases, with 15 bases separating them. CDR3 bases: TGTGCCAGTAGAAGAACAGAAATCTACGAGCAGTACTTC. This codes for CASRRTEIYEQYF.

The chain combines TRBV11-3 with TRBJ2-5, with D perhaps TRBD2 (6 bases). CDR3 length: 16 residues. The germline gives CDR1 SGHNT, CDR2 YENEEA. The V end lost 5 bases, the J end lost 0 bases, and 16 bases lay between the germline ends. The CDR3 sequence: CASSPKPRGYQETQYF. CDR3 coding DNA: TGTGCCAGCAGCCCTAAACCGCGGGGATACCAAGAGACCCAGTACTTC.

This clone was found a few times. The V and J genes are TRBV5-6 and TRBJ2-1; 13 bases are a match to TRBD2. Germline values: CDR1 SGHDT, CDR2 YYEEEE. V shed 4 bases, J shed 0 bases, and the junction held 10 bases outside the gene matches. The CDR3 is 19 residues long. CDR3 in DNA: TGTGCCAGCAGCGTACTAGCGGGGGGGACTTATTTCTCCTACAATGAGCAGTTCTTC. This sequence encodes CASSVLAGGTYFSYNEQFF. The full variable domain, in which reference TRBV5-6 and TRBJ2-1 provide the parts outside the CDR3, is DAGVTQSPTHLIKTRGQQVTLRCSPKSGHDTVSWYQQALGQGPQFIFQYYEEEERQRGNFPDRFSGHQFPNYSSELNVNALLLGDSALYLCASSVLAGGTYFSYNEQFFGPGTRLTVL.

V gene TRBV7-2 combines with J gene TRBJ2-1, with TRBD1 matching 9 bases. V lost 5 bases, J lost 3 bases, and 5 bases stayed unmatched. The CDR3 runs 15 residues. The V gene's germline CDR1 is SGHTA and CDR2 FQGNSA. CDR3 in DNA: TGTGCCAGCAGCCCCGACAGGGGGTTCTACAATGAGCAGTTCTTC. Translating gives CASSPDRGFYNEQFF.

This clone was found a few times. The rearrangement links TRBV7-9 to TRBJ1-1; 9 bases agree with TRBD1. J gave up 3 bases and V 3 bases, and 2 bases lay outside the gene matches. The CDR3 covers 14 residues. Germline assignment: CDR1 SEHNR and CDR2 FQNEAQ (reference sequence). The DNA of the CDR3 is TGTGCCAGCAGCTTCGGGACAGGGTACACTGAAGCTTTCTTT. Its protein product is CASSFGTGYTEAFF.

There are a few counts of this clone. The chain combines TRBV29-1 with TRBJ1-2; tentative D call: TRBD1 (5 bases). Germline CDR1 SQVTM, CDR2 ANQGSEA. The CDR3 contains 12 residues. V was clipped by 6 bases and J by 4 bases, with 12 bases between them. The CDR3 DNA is TGCAGCGTGCCCGGGGGAGGCTATGGCTACACCTTC. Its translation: CSVPGGGYGYTF.

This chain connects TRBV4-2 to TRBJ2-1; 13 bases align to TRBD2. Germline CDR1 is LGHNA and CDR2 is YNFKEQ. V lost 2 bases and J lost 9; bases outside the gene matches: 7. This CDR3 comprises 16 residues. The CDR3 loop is CASSQILAGGPGEQFF. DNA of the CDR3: TGTGCCAGCAGCCAAATACTAGCGGGGGGGCCAGGTGAGCAGTTCTTC.

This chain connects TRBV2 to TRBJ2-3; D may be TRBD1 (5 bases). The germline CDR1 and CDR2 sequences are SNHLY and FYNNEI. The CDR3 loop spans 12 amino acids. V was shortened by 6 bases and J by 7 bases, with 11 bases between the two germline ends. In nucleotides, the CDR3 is TGTGCCAGCAGGAGCCAGGGCCATACGCAGTATTTT. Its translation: CASRSQGHTQYF.

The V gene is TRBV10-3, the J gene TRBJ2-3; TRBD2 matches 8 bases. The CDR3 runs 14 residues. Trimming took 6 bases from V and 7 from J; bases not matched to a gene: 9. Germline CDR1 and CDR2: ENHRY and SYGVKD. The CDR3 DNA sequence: TGTGCCATCAGGAGCGGGGGTGGAGTAAATACGCAGTATTTT. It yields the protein CAIRSGGGVNTQYF.

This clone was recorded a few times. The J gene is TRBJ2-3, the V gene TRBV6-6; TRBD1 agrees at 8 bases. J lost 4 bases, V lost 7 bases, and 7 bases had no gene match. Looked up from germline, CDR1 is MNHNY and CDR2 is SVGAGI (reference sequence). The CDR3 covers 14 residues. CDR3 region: CASTPQGAPDTQYF. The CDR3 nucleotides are TGTGCCAGCACCCCCCAGGGGGCCCCAGATACGCAGTATTTT.

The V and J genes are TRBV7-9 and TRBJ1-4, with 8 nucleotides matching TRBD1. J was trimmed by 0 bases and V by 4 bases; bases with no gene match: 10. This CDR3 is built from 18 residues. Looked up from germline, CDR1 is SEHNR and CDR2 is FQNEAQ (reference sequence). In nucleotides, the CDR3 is TGTGCCAGCAGCTCCTCAGAAGGACAGGGTTCAACTAATGAAAAACTGTTTTTT. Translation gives CASSSSEGQGSTNEKLFF.